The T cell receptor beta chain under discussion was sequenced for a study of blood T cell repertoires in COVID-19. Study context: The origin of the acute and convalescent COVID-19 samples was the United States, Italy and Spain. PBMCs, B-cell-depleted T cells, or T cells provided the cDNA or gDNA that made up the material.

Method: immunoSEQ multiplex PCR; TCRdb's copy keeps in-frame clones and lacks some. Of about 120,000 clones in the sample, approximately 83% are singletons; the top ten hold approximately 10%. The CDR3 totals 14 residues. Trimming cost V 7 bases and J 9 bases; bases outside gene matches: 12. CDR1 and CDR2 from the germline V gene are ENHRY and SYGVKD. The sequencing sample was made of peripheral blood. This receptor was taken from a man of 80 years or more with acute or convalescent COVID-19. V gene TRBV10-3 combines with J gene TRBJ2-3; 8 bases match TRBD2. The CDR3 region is CAINPGLADKTQYF. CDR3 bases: TGTGCCATCAATCCCGGACTAGCAGATAAGACGCAGTATTTT.